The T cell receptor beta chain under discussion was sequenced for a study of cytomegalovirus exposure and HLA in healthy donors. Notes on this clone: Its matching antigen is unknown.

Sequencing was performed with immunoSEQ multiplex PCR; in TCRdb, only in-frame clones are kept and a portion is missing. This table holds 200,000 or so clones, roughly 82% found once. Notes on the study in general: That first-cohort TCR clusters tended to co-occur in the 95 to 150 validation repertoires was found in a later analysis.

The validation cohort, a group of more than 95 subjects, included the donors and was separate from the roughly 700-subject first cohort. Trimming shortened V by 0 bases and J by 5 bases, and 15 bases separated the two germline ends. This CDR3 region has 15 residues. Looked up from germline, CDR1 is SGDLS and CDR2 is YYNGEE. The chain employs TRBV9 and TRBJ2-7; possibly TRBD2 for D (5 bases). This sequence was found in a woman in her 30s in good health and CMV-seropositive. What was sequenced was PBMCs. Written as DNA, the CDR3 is TGTGCCAGCAGCGTAGGTCCAGCGGAGCCTAACGAGCAGTACTTC. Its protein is CASSVGPAEPNEQYF. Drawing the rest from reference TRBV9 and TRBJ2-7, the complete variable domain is DSGVTQTPKHLITATGQRVTLRCSPRSGDLSVYWYQQSLDQGLQFLIQYYNGEERAKGNILERFSAQQFPDLHSELNLSSLELGDSALYFCASSVGPAEPNEQYFGPGTRLTVT.